The source of this T cell receptor beta chain is a study of blood T cells in healthy people across ages. Broader study findings: With unsorted PBMCs, a conclusive comparison of naive versus antigen-experienced cells was not possible.

A second PCR of about 7 to 12 cycles used a sample-barcoded 5' primer and a J-beta primer mix. TCRdb itself ran the 5' RACE reads through MiXCR, one entry per CDR3 protein. Here the sample spans around 1,700,000 distinct CDR3 sequences, 25% to 30% being singletons. V was trimmed by 3 bases and J by 13 bases, leaving 10 bases between them. Germline V lookup: CDR1 SNHLY, CDR2 FYNNEI. CDR3 length: 11 amino acids. The count of this clonotype is one. Its antigen is unidentified. The chain employs TRBV2 and TRBJ2-4; no clear D. The receptor was isolated from a woman aged 25 to 45 in good health. Input material: blood. In nucleotides, the CDR3 is TGTGCCAGCAGTGACCAGGTCTCGCAGTACTTC. Translating it yields CASSDQVSQYF.